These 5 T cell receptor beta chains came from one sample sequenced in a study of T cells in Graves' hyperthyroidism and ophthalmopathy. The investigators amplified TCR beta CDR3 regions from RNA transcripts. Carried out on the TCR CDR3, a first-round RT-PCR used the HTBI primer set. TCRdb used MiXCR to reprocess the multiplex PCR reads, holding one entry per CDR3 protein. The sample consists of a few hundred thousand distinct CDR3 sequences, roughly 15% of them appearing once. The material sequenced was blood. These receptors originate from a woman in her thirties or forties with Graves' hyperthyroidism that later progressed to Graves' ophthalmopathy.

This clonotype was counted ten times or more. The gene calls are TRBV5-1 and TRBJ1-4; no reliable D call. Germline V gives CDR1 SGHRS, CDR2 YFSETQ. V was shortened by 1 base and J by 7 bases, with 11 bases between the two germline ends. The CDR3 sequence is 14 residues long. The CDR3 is CASSLPASGEKLFF. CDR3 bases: TGCGCCAGCAGCTTGCCAGCCAGCGGTGAAAAACTGTTTTTT.

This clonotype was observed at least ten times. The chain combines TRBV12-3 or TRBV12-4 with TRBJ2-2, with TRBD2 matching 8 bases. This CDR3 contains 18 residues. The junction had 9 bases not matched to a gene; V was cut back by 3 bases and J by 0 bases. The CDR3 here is CASSFRLILAANTGELFF. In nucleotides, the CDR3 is TGTGCCAGCAGTTTCCGCCTGATACTAGCGGCGAACACCGGGGAGCTGTTTTTT.

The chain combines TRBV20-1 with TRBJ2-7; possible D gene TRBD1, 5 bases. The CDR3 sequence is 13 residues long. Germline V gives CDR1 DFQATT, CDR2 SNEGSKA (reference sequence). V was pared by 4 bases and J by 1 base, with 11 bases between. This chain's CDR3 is CSAKSAGSYEQYF. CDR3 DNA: TGCAGTGCTAAATCGGCAGGGTCCTACGAGCAGTACTTC.

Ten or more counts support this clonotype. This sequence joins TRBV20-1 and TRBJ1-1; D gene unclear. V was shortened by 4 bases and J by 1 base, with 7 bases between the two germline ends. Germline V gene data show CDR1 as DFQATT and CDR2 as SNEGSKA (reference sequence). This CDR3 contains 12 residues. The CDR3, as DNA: TGCAGTGCTAAGCTACCGAACACTGAAGCTTTCTTT. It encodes CSAKLPNTEAFF.

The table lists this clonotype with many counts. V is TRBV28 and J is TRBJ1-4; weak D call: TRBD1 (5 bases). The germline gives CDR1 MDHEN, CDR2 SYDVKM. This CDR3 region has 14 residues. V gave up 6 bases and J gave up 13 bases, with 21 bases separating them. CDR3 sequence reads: CASRAGTGLGGLFF. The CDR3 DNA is TGTGCCAGCAGGGCCGGGACGGGTCTGGGGGGACTGTTTTTT.